The next 9 T cell receptor beta chains were all read from a single sample in a study of blood T cell repertoires in COVID-19. Only in-frame clones appear in the TCRdb table, and some are missing; sequencing was by immunoSEQ multiplex PCR. Here the sample spans about 140,000 clones, 84% being singletons. Input material: PBMCs or T cells enriched from blood (not recorded which). Receptor source: a woman between 18 and 30 years old who had been exposed to COVID-19.

The chain recombines TRBV2 with TRBJ2-7; TRBD2 is a possible D gene (5 bases). Deletions cut 4 bases from V and 7 bases from J, with 11 bases between. From germline, CDR1 is SNHLY and CDR2 FYNNEI. This CDR3 region has 12 residues. The DNA of the CDR3 is TGTGCCAGCAGTGGGACCGGCGGGGAGCAGTACTTC. Translated, it gives CASSGTGGEQYF.

The table lists this clone with a few counts. The rearrangement uses TRBV28 and TRBJ2-7; 10 nucleotides match TRBD2. V lost 4 bases to trimming and J lost 6 bases; unmatched junction nucleotides: 9. The length of the CDR3 is 15 residues. Looked up from germline, CDR1 is MDHEN and CDR2 is SYDVKM. The CDR3 nucleotides are TGTGCCAGCAGTTCGCTAGCGGGAGCTTCGATCGAGCAGTACTTC. Protein sequence: CASSSLAGASIEQYF.

The V and J genes are TRBV4-1 and TRBJ2-1, with D uncertain. CDR3 size: 16 residues. In germline, CDR1 is MGHRA, CDR2 YSYEKL. V was pared by 1 base and J by 2 bases, with 12 bases between. The chain's CDR3 is CASSQVGGHAYNEQFF. The CDR3 DNA reads TGCGCCAGCAGCCAAGTCGGTGGGCACGCCTACAATGAGCAGTTCTTC.

The V and J genes are TRBV10-1 and TRBJ1-4, with D uncertain. CDR1 is WNHNN, CDR2 SYGVQD, per germline (reference sequence). The V end lost 2 bases, the J end lost 2 bases, and 6 bases lay between the germline ends. The CDR3 has 14 amino acids. The CDR3 nucleotides are TGCGCCAGCAGTGAGGGGAGGACTAATGAAAAACTGTTTTTT. Amino acid sequence: CASSEGRTNEKLFF.

This chain uses TRBV15 with TRBJ2-7; tentatively, D is TRBD2 (5 bases). V was clipped by 0 bases and J by 7 bases, with 10 bases between them. Germline V gene lookup returns CDR1 LNHNV and CDR2 YYDKDF (reference sequence). The CDR3 spans 13 residues. The CDR3 coding sequence is TGTGCCACCAGCAGAGATTTAGAGGGAGAGCAGTACTTC. Translated, it gives CATSRDLEGEQYF.

The chain has TRBV28 and TRBJ1-2; no reliable D call. Between the trimmed V and J ends, which lost 6 bases and 6 bases, there was a span of 20 bases. CDR1 and CDR2 (germline): MDHEN, SYDVKM. This CDR3 has 15 residues. CDR3: CASSPPAVVGHGYTF. CDR3 in DNA: TGTGCCAGCAGCCCCCCCGCGGTAGTAGGTCATGGCTACACCTTC.

The rearrangement uses TRBV27 and TRBJ2-3; 8 bases match TRBD2. With 9 bases clipped from V and 8 bases from J, the junction kept 10 bases outside the gene matches. Germline V gene data show CDR1 as MNHEY and CDR2 as SMNVEV (reference sequence). This CDR3 region has 13 residues. In DNA form, the CDR3 reads TGTGCCAGTAAGCGGGAGAACCTGGGTACGCAGTATTTT. Translating it yields CASKRENLGTQYF.

V usage is TRBV5-6 and J usage is TRBJ2-3; possibly TRBD2 for D (5 bases). The germline V gene has CDR1 SGHDT and CDR2 YYEEEE. V lost 0 bases and J lost 3, with 8 bases in between. The CDR3 extends over 14 amino acids. For the CDR3, the DNA is TGTGCCAGCAGCTTGGCTGCGGGTACAGATACGCAGTATTTT. This codes for CASSLAAGTDTQYF.

This sequence joins TRBV28 and TRBJ1-2, with 7 nucleotides matching TRBD1. V trimming: 7 bases; J trimming: 5 bases; junction bases outside the gene matches: 7. The CDR3 loop spans 13 amino acids. Per the germline V gene, CDR1 is MDHEN and CDR2 is SYDVKM. CDR3 region: CASTLTGPYGYTF. CDR3 coding DNA: TGTGCCAGCACCCTGACAGGGCCATATGGCTACACCTTC.